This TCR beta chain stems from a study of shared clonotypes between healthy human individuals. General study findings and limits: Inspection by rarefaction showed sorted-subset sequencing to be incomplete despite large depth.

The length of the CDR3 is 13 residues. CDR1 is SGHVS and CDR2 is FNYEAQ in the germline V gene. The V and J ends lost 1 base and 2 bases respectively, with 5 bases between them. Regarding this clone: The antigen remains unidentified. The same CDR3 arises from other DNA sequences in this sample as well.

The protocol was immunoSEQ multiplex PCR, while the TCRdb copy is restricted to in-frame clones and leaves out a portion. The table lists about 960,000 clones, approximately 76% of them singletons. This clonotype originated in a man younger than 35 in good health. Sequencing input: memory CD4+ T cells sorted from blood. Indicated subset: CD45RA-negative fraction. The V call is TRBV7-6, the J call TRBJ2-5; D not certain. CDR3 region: CASSLGAQETQYF. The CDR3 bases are TGTGCCAGCAGCTTAGGAGCTCAAGAGACCCAGTACTTC.